This T cell receptor beta chain was identified during a study of T-cell reconstitution after alpha-beta-depleted transplantation in children. The CDR3 loop spans 18 amino acids. J lost 0 bases, V lost 5 bases, and 11 bases had no gene match. The germline V gene has CDR1 MDHEN and CDR2 SYDVKM. Unique molecular identifiers tagged the TCRbeta library. TCRdb re-called the PCR reads with MiXCR, one entry per CDR3 protein. The sample yields about a million distinct CDR3 sequences, around 30% seen once. Study results and caveats: Surviving recipient T cells and thymic progenitors underlay high day-60 TCRbeta diversity in some patients. It was reported that alpha-beta T cells came from several hundred expanded graft clones (about two months after transplant). T-cell counts and diversity at one year post-transplant came mainly from newly produced T cells.

As for this clonotype: The target antigen is unknown.

V usage is TRBV28 and J usage is TRBJ1-3; TRBD1 aligns across 9 bases. The material sequenced was PBMCs, mostly from graft donor cells, taken 360 days after TCRalphabeta/CD19-depleted stem cell transplant. The TCR sequence derives from a boy in the first two years of life who had a stem cell transplant for SCID, so the T cells may come from the graft donor. The CDR3 reads CASSEQGARKLSGNTIYF. For the CDR3, the DNA is TGTGCCAGCAGTGAACAGGGGGCAAGGAAACTCTCTGGAAACACCATATATTTT.